This TCR beta chain was documented in a study of T cell changes during pregnancy in multiple sclerosis. The V gene lost 4 bases and the J gene lost 7 bases, with 13 bases spanning the gap. Germline CDR1 and CDR2: SGHTA and FQGTGA. The CDR3 contains 13 residues. Clones were sequenced by immunoSEQ multiplex PCR, and TCRdb holds only the in-frame ones, with some missing. Of some 57,000 clones in the sample, about 89% were seen once. This specimen was CD4+ T cells from peripheral blood mononuclear cells, taken in the first trimester of pregnancy. V and J are TRBV7-3 and TRBJ1-1, with a possible D match to TRBD1 (6 bases). The receptor was derived from a female donor with multiple sclerosis, enrolled in a pregnancy study. In DNA, the CDR3 is TGTGCCAGCAGCTCTCCGGGGGGCCGTGAAGCTTTCTTT. Translated: CASSSPGGREAFF.